This T cell receptor (beta chain) came from a study of cytomegalovirus exposure and HLA in healthy donors. The overall study: The approximately 660 first-cohort repertoires shared a platform with the 100 to 150 validation repertoires, as reported in a later analysis.

The CDR3 length is 15 residues. Per germline, CDR1 SGHRS and CDR2 YFSETQ. Trimming removed 4 bases from V and 7 bases from J, with 17 bases in between. Method: immunoSEQ multiplex PCR; TCRdb's copy keeps in-frame clones and lacks some. Here the sample spans around 56,000 clones, about 91% being singletons. Sequencing was done on a sample of PBMCs. This chain uses TRBV5-1 with TRBJ1-4; tentative D call: TRBD1 (5 bases). The clonotype comes from a woman under 30 in good health and CMV-seronegative. The CDR3 nucleotides read TGCGCCAGCAGCGCCGGGCAGGGAAGTGGTGAAAAACTGTTTTTT. Translation: CASSAGQGSGEKLFF.